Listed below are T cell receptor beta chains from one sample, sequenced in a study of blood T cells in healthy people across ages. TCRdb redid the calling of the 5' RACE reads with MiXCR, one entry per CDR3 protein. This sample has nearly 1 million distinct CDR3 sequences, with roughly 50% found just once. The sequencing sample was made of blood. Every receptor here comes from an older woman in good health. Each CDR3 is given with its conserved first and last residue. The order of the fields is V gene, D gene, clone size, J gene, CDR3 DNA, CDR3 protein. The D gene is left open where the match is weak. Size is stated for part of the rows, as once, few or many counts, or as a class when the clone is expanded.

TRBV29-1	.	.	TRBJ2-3	TGCGTGGGGGGCACGGGCACAGATACGCAGTATTTT	CVGGTGTDTQYF
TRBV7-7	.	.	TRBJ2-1	TGTGCCAGCAGCTTAGCGCACCGGGAAGGGGAGCAGTTCTTC	CASSLAHREGEQFF
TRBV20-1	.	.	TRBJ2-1	TGCAGTGCTAGAGCAGGGAGGCTCTACAATGAGCAGTTCTTC	CSARAGRLYNEQFF
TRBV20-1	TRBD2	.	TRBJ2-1	TGCAGTGCGAGGAGGGGACTAGCGGCCTACAATGAGCAGTTCTTC	CSARRGLAAYNEQFF
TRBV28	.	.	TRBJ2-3	TGTGCCAGCAGTTTAGGGCAGCGGGTCACAGATACGCAGTATTTT	CASSLGQRVTDTQYF
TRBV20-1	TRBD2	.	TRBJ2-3	TGCAGTGCTAGGGGGGGTCTAGCGGGGCGCACAGATACGCAGTATTTT	CSARGGLAGRTDTQYF
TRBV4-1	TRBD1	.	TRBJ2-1	TGCGCCAGCAGCCCGGACAGGGGCTTCCACAATGAGCAGTTCTTC	CASSPDRGFHNEQFF
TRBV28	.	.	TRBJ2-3	TGTGCCAGCAGTTTATACTCCGGGGACACCACAGATACGCAGTATTTT	CASSLYSGDTTDTQYF
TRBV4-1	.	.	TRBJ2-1	TGCGCCAGCAGCCAGTGGATAGCTGATGAGCAGTTCTTC	CASSQWIADEQFF
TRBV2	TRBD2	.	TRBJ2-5	TGTGCCAGCACCTGGGGAGCGGGGGCACAAGAGACCCAGTACTTC	CASTWGAGAQETQYF
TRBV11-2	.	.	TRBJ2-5	TGTGCCAGCAGCTTAGGAGGGACCCAAGAGACCCGGTACTTC	CASSLGGTQETRYF
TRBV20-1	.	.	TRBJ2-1	TGCAGTGCTAGAGATAAAAGGAATGAGCAGTTCTTC	CSARDKRNEQFF
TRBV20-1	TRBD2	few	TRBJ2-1	TGCAGTGCCTCAACCCCGCTAGCGGGAGAGGACAATGAGCAGTTCTTC	CSASTPLAGEDNEQFF
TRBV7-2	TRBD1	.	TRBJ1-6	TGTGCCAGCAGCAGACAGGGGGCGGATTCACCCCTCCACTTT	CASSRQGADSPLHF